The sequence of this T cell receptor beta chain was determined in a study of identical twins' blood T cells. Study information: About 6 alpha and roughly 6 beta libraries together yielded some 50 million reads.

Germline V lookup: CDR1 MNHNY, CDR2 SVGAGI (reference sequence). There are 15 residues in the CDR3. The V gene end was trimmed by 7 bases and the J gene end by 6 bases; junction bases not matched to a gene: 11. This clonotype was recorded a few times. Sample barcodes were added at both library ends during cDNA synthesis. Original data processing: Each donor had about 95,000 to nearly 550,000 clonotypes. Using its own MiXCR run on the 5' RACE reads, TCRdb lists one record per CDR3 protein. These V and J calls originate from TCRdb's pipeline instead of the authors' own analysis. The sample lists roughly 340,000 distinct CDR3 sequences, 28% occurring once. The donors were healthy female monozygous twins, three pairs in total.

This chain uses TRBV6-6 with TRBJ1-5; TRBD1 matches at 8 bases. Sequencing was performed on PBMCs. This sequence was found in a woman aged 18 to 55 in good health. CDR3 protein: CASTQDRGIGQPQHF. The CDR3 DNA follows: TGTGCCAGCACTCAAGACAGGGGTATAGGTCAGCCCCAGCATTTT.